The clone carrying this TCR beta chain was recorded at least ten times. Antigen unknown. CDR1 is KGHSH, CDR2 LQKENI, per germline. V shed 0 bases, J shed 3 bases, and the junction held 2 bases outside the gene matches. The CDR3 runs to 16 residues. These data are taken from a study of early T cells in non-severe SARS-CoV-2 infection. Study as a whole: Sequenced material consisted of bulk RNA (from unsorted whole blood), and chains were unpaired. Overall study findings and caveats: The study's VDJdb matching favored anti-spike CD8 responses and missed private and CD4 specificities.

The TCR library protocol was used to attach unique molecular identifiers. These identifiers were attached to individual cDNA molecules. TCRdb re-analysed the 5' RACE reads in MiXCR, keeping a single row per CDR3 protein. The sample gives 80,000 to 95,000 distinct CDR3 sequences, roughly 13% of which show up once; approximately 1.5% is in the top ten. This sequence was found in an adult who was a healthcare worker with PCR-confirmed SARS-CoV-2 infection or an uninfected control (not recorded which). The source material was whole blood. J is TRBJ1-6 and V is TRBV18; 7 bases are shared with TRBD1. The CDR3 loop is CASSPPTGRYNSPLHF. The CDR3 nucleotides read TGTGCCAGCTCACCACCGACAGGGCGCTATAATTCACCCCTCCACTTT.